These 16 T cell receptor beta chains share one sample of origin, sequenced in a study of blood T cell repertoires in COVID-19. Method: immunoSEQ multiplex PCR; TCRdb's copy keeps in-frame clones and lacks some. This table has approximately 76,000 clones, 80% to 90% appearing once. Sequenced: peripheral blood. All receptors come from a man older than 75 in a cohort sampled during active COVID-19.

The gene calls are TRBV10-3 and TRBJ2-2, with 8 bases matching TRBD2. J was trimmed by 4 bases and V by 2 bases; bases with no gene match: 3. CDR3 length: 15 residues. Germline loops: CDR1 ENHRY, CDR2 SYGVKD. The CDR3 DNA sequence: TGTGCCATCAGTGAGGTTCTAGCGGGCACCGGGGAGCTGTTTTTT. This codes for CAISEVLAGTGELFF.

This clone has more than one count but fewer than ten. This sequence joins TRBV5-1 and TRBJ2-5; D remains ambiguous. The V gene lost 0 bases and the J gene lost 3 bases, with 9 bases spanning the gap. Germline CDR1 SGHRS, CDR2 YFSETQ. The CDR3 totals 14 residues. CDR3 nucleotide sequence: TGCGCCAGCAGCTTGGTGGGCTGGGAAGAGACCCAGTACTTC. Amino acid sequence: CASSLVGWEETQYF.

The chain uses TRBV18 and TRBJ1-2, with TRBD1 identical over 9 bases. The ends lost 8 bases at V and 7 bases at J; junction bases unmatched: 2. The CDR3 runs 11 residues. Germline CDR1 and CDR2: KGHSH and LQKENI. CDR3 residues: CASGTGLGYTF. CDR3 coding DNA: TGTGCCAGCGGGACAGGGCTTGGCTACACCTTC.

The chain joins TRBV29-1 to TRBJ2-5; TRBD2 is a possible D gene (6 bases). Germline V lookup: CDR1 SQVTM, CDR2 ANQGSEA. Deletions cut 7 bases from V and 5 bases from J, with 17 bases between. CDR3 size: 13 residues. The CDR3 DNA reads as TGCAGCGCAGCGGGCTCCCAGTGGGAGACCCAGTACTTC. Translation gives CSAAGSQWETQYF.

The CDR3 sequence is CASSYVSSGGTIVNEQFF. CDR3 nucleotides: TGTGCCAGCAGTTACGTCTCTAGCGGGGGAACGATCGTCAATGAGCAGTTCTTC. J is TRBJ2-1 and V is TRBV6-2 or TRBV6-3; TRBD2 aligns across 10 bases. Per the germline V gene, CDR1 is MNHEY and CDR2 is SVGEGT. Trimming cost V 2 bases and J 6 bases; bases outside gene matches: 13. CDR3 size: 18 residues.

This chain joins TRBV28 and TRBJ1-1; 7 bases match TRBD1. Germline loops: CDR1 MDHEN, CDR2 SYDVKM. This CDR3 has 14 amino acids. The junction had 10 bases not matched to a gene; V was cut back by 7 bases and J by 5 bases. CDR3 sequence: CASTDSTGRTEAFF. CDR3 nucleotides: TGTGCCAGCACCGACTCGACAGGGAGGACTGAAGCTTTCTTT.

The rearrangement links TRBV5-4 to TRBJ2-3; TRBD2 matches 8 bases. CDR1 SGHNT and CDR2 YYREEE come from the germline V gene (reference sequence). This CDR3 is 15 amino acids long. Trimming took 5 bases from V and 4 from J; bases not matched to a gene: 9. The CDR3 DNA reads as TGTGCCAGCAGGAGTCAGACTAGCGTCCCAGATACGCAGTATTTT. Protein sequence: CASRSQTSVPDTQYF. The full variable domain, in which reference TRBV5-4 and TRBJ2-3 provide the parts outside the CDR3, is ETGVTQSPTHLIKTRGQQVTLRCSSQSGHNTVSWYQQALGQGPQFIFQYYREEENGRGNFPPRFSGLQFPNYSSELNVNALELDDSALYLCASRSQTSVPDTQYFGPGTRLTVL.

This chain uses TRBV18 with TRBJ1-1; 8 bases are shared with TRBD1. This CDR3 is built from 15 residues. V gave up 0 bases and J gave up 1 base; unmatched junction bases: 1. From germline, CDR1 is KGHSH and CDR2 LQKENI. CDR3 amino acids: CASSPPQGANTEAFF. The CDR3 DNA reads TGTGCCAGCTCACCACCGCAGGGGGCGAACACTGAAGCTTTCTTT.

This clone was seen only once. Different DNA sequences within this sample yield the same CDR3. The chain is built from TRBV7-9 and TRBJ2-1; 9 nucleotides line up with TRBD2. The germline V gene has CDR1 SEHNR and CDR2 FQNEAQ (reference sequence). This CDR3 spans 16 amino acids. V lost 4 bases and J lost 1; bases outside the gene matches: 5. For the CDR3, the DNA is TGTGCCAGCAGCTCCAGGACTAGCGATTCCTACAATGAGCAGTTCTTC. It yields the protein CASSSRTSDSYNEQFF.

This clone was recorded only once. The rearrangement uses TRBV6-2 or TRBV6-3 and TRBJ2-5; TRBD2 is a possible D gene (5 bases). V lost 0 bases, J lost 5 bases, and 13 bases lay in between. This CDR3 is 15 amino acids long. The germline V gene encodes CDR1 MNHEY and CDR2 SVGEGT. CDR3 sequence reads: CASSYSTLAMETQYF. The CDR3 DNA reads TGTGCCAGCAGTTACTCAACGCTAGCTATGGAGACCCAGTACTTC.

The chain recombines TRBV7-7 with TRBJ2-5, with 15 bases lining up with TRBD2. This CDR3 is 16 amino acids long. V shed 4 bases, J shed 4 bases, and the junction held 4 bases outside the gene matches. Germline V gene data show CDR1 as SSHAT and CDR2 as FNYEAQ (reference sequence). The chain's CDR3 is CASSWGLAGGGETQYF. The CDR3 nucleotides are TGTGCCAGCAGCTGGGGACTAGCGGGGGGAGGAGAGACCCAGTACTTC.

The gene calls are TRBV20-1 and TRBJ2-1, with TRBD2 identical over 9 bases. V shed 3 bases, J shed 9 bases, and the junction held 9 bases outside the gene matches. The germline V gene has CDR1 DFQATT and CDR2 SNEGSKA (reference sequence). The CDR3 consists of 14 residues. The CDR3 sequence is CSASSLLAGSEQFF. DNA for the CDR3: TGCAGTGCTAGTTCTTTACTAGCGGGCTCTGAGCAGTTCTTC.

The chain employs TRBV20-1 and TRBJ2-7, with 8 positions matching TRBD2. The J segment lost 3 bases and the V segment lost 3 bases, leaving 7 bases of the junction unmatched. Germline V gene lookup returns CDR1 DFQATT and CDR2 SNEGSKA (reference sequence). This CDR3 is 14 amino acids long. For the CDR3, the DNA is TGCAGTGCTAGTCCTCGGGGGGGGATCTACGAGCAGTACGTC. Protein product: CSASPRGGIYEQYV.

This clone was recorded a few times. The genes are TRBV10-3 and TRBJ1-1, with D possibly being TRBD1 (5 bases). Trimming took 4 bases from V and 6 from J, leaving 9 bases between them. CDR1 is ENHRY and CDR2 is SYGVKD in the germline V gene. This CDR3 contains 12 residues. The CDR3 coding sequence is TGTGCCATCAGTGCGGGGGGTCCTGAAGCTTTCTTT. It specifies CAISAGGPEAFF.

The chain links TRBV2 to TRBJ1-2; tentatively, D is TRBD1 (5 bases). CDR1 is SNHLY, CDR2 FYNNEI, per germline. V lost 4 bases to trimming and J lost 8 bases, with 26 bases between them. The CDR3 is 17 residues long. The CDR3 loop reads CASSVGGGSRLVSGYTF. In nucleotides, the CDR3 is TGTGCCAGCAGTGTGGGCGGGGGTTCCCGACTCGTTTCCGGCTACACCTTC.

This chain links TRBV7-9 with TRBJ2-2; TRBD1 is a possible D gene (6 bases). The CDR3 contains 13 residues. Germline CDR1 reads SEHNR; CDR2 reads FQNEAQ (reference sequence). The V gene lost 0 bases and the J gene lost 12 bases, with 11 bases spanning the gap. The CDR3 nucleotides read TGTGCCAGCAGCTTAGCTCGATGGGGGCAGCTGTTTTTT. It is translated as CASSLARWGQLFF.